A single sample is the source of the 14 T cell receptor beta chains below, sequenced in a study of T-cell memory formation after mild COVID-19. TCRdb itself ran the 5' RACE reads through MiXCR, one entry per CDR3 protein. The sample shows 400,000 to 500,000 distinct CDR3 sequences, approximately 18% of them seen only once. The material sequenced was PBMCs or a T cell subset sorted from them (not recorded which). Source of these receptors: a man between 18 and 29 years old who had mild COVID-19 (a few samples of this study predate the infection). Cell type and time point are not known.

In this sample, this clonotype turned up many times. This rearrangement joins TRBV12-3 or TRBV12-4 to TRBJ1-1; D gene uncertain. V lost 3 bases and J 11 bases, leaving 13 bases between the germline ends. The CDR3 is 12 amino acids. The CDR3 nucleotides are TGTGCCAGCAGTTTGTGGGTCCCCGATGCTTTCTTT. It is translated as CASSLWVPDAFF.

This clonotype has just a few counts. The chain links TRBV7-8 to TRBJ1-1, with TRBD1 matching 7 bases. V shed 1 base, J shed 11 bases, and the junction held 7 bases outside the gene matches. The germline gives CDR1 SGHVS, CDR2 FQNEAQ. The CDR3 is made up of 13 amino acids. The CDR3 loop reads CASSLVETGNAFF. The CDR3 region has the DNA TGTGCCAGCAGCTTAGTTGAGACAGGGAACGCTTTCTTT.

The gene calls are TRBV7-2 and TRBJ1-2; 9 positions match TRBD1. V was pared by 8 bases and J by 0 bases, with 7 bases of the junction left unmatched. This CDR3 spans 15 amino acids. CDR1 is SGHTA and CDR2 is FQGNSA in the germline V gene. The CDR3 bases are TGTGCCAGCTTACAGGGGACAGGGTCTAACTATGGCTACACCTTC. This gives the protein CASLQGTGSNYGYTF.

The chain couples TRBV4-1 to TRBJ1-2; D may be TRBD1 (5 bases). This CDR3 region has 14 residues. Per germline, CDR1 MGHRA and CDR2 YSYEKL. Trimming took 5 bases from V and 2 from J, leaving 12 bases between them. Here the CDR3 reads CASSRDGGNYGYTF. The CDR3 region has the DNA TGCGCCAGCAGCAGGGACGGGGGAAACTATGGCTACACCTTC.

This clonotype showed up just a few times. V is TRBV6-2 or TRBV6-3 and J is TRBJ2-5, with D maybe TRBD1 (7 bases). CDR3 size: 15 residues. V lost 6 bases, J lost 2 bases, and 16 bases lay in between. Germline lookup yields CDR1 MNHEY and CDR2 SVGEGT. The CDR3 region has the DNA TGTGCCAGCAGCCCCCCAGGGGGGAAGCAAGAGACCCAGTACTTC. This sequence encodes CASSPPGGKQETQYF.

The CDR3 protein is CASSILAGGPYEQYF. For the CDR3, the DNA is TGTGCCAGCAGTATCCTAGCGGGGGGGCCTTACGAGCAGTACTTC. The chain couples TRBV12-3 or TRBV12-4 to TRBJ2-7; 12 positions agree with TRBD2. V shed 5 bases and J 4 bases; nucleotides not matched to a gene: 6. This CDR3 has 15 amino acids.

This clonotype came up a few times. The chain carries TRBV12-3 or TRBV12-4 and TRBJ1-6, with 7 bases identical to TRBD1. J lost 3 bases, V lost 5 bases, and 4 bases had no gene match. This CDR3 comprises 15 residues. In DNA form, the CDR3 reads TGTGCCAGCAGTGTGAGGGACAGCTATAATTCACCCCTCCACTTT. It codes for CASSVRDSYNSPLHF.

This clonotype was observed at least ten times. This chain connects TRBV6-5 to TRBJ2-3; 10 nucleotides line up with TRBD2. Trimming at V came to 6 bases and at J to 0 bases, leaving 15 bases not matched to a gene. CDR3 length equals 19 residues. Looked up from germline, CDR1 is MNHEY and CDR2 is SVGAGI. CDR3 DNA sequence: TGTGCCAGCAGCCTATTTTCTAGCGGGGGACCGTCTAGCACAGATACGCAGTATTTT. Its translation: CASSLFSSGGPSSTDTQYF.

V is TRBV19 and J is TRBJ2-3; 14 bases are a match to TRBD2. This CDR3 has 16 residues. In germline, CDR1 is LNHDA, CDR2 SQIVND (reference sequence). The V segment lost 3 bases and the J segment 2 bases; nucleotides outside the gene matches: 1. This CDR3 is CASSMGLAGVTDTQYF. The CDR3 DNA reads as TGTGCCAGTAGTATGGGACTAGCGGGGGTCACAGATACGCAGTATTTT.

V gene TRBV6-5 combines with J gene TRBJ2-6, with TRBD1 matching 10 bases. The CDR3 is 18 residues long. V trimming: 4 bases; J trimming: 2 bases; junction bases outside the gene matches: 8. Germline V gives CDR1 MNHEY, CDR2 SVGAGI. Here the CDR3 DNA reads TGTGCCAGCAGTTCCCCCGGGACAGGGGCCGCTGGGGCCAACGTCCTGACTTTC. Translated: CASSSPGTGAAGANVLTF.

The chain couples TRBV15 to TRBJ1-2; the D is unclear. Between the trimmed V and J ends, which lost 4 bases and 6 bases, there was a span of 12 bases. Germline V lookup: CDR1 LNHNV, CDR2 YYDKDF (reference sequence). This CDR3 is 13 amino acids long. CDR3 sequence: CATSNPRTDGYTF. The CDR3 nucleotides are TGTGCCACCAGCAACCCCAGGACGGATGGCTACACCTTC.

This clonotype has a handful of counts. The chain has TRBV12-3 or TRBV12-4 and TRBJ2-5; TRBD2 matches at 9 bases. CDR3 length equals 15 residues. V dropped 6 bases and J dropped 2; count of bases not matched to a gene: 7. CDR3 sequence (DNA): TGTGCCAGCAGCCGACCGACTAGCGGTCAAGAGACCCAGTACTTC. Encoded protein: CASSRPTSGQETQYF.

To note about this clonotype: A much bigger clone sits one base away, suggesting this may be a read error. The J gene is TRBJ2-7, the V gene TRBV10-3; D is perhaps TRBD1 (6 bases). V was pared by 10 bases and J by 2 bases, with 18 bases between. Germline V gene sequence: CDR1 ENHRY, CDR2 SYGVKD. This CDR3 contains 14 residues. This CDR3 is CATDPGTRTYEQYF. The DNA for the CDR3 is TGTGCCACGGATCCCGGGACAAGAACCTACGAGCAGTACTTC.

This clonotype was picked up a small number of times. This chain joins TRBV7-2 and TRBJ2-1; D not resolved. Germline CDR1 and CDR2: SGHTA and FQGNSA. The V and J ends lost 5 bases and 8 bases respectively, with 7 bases between them. The CDR3 runs 11 residues. The CDR3 region is CASSPQYEQFF. CDR3 DNA: TGTGCCAGCAGCCCACAGTATGAGCAGTTCTTC.